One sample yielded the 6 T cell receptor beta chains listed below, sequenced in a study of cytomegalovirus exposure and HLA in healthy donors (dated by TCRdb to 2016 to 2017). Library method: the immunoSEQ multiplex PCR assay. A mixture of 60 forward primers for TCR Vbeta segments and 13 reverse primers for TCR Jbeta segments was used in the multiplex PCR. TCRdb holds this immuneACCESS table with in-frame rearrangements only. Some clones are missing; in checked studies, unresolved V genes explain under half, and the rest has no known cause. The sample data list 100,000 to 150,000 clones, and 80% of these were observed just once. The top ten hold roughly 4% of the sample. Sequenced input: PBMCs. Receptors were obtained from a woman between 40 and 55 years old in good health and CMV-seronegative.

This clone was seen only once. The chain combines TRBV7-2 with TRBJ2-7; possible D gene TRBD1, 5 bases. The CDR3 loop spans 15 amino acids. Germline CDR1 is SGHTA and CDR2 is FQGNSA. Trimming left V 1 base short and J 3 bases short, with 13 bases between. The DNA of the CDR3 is TGTGCCAGCAGCTTAGATTTAGGGGCCCGCTACGAGCAGTACTTC. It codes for CASSLDLGARYEQYF.

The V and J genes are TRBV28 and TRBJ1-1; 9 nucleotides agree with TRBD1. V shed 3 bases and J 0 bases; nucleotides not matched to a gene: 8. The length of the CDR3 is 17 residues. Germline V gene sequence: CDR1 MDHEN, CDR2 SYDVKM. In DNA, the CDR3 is TGTGCCAGCAGTTTCAACAGGGGGCCGTCTCTGAACACTGAAGCTTTCTTT. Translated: CASSFNRGPSLNTEAFF.

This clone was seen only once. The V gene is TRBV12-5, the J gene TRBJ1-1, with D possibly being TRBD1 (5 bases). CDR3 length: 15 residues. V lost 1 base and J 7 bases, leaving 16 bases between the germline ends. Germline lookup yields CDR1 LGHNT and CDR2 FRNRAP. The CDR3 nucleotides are TGTGCTAGTGGTTTGGAGGCAGGGACTCCGGGTGAAGCTTTCTTT. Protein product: CASGLEAGTPGEAFF.

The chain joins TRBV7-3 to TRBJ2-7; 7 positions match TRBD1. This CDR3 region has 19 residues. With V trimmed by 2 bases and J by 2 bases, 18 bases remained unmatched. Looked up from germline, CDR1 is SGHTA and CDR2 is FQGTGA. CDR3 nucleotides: TGTGCCAGCAGCTTAGATGGGAGACAGGGTGCCATTGGGCCCTACGAGCAGTACTTC. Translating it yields CASSLDGRQGAIGPYEQYF.

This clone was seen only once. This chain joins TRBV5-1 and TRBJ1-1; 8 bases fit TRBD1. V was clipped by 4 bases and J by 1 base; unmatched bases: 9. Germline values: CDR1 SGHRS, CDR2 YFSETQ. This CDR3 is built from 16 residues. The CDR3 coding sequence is TGCGCCAGCAGCCTTAATCCCGGGACAGGGAACACTGAAGCTTTCTTT. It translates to CASSLNPGTGNTEAFF.

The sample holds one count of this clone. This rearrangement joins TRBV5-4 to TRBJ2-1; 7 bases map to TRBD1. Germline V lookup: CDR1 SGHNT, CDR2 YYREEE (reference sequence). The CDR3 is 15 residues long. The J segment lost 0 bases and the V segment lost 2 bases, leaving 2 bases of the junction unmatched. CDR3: CASSLGGRSYNEQFF. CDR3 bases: TGTGCCAGCAGCTTAGGGGGCCGCTCCTACAATGAGCAGTTCTTC.